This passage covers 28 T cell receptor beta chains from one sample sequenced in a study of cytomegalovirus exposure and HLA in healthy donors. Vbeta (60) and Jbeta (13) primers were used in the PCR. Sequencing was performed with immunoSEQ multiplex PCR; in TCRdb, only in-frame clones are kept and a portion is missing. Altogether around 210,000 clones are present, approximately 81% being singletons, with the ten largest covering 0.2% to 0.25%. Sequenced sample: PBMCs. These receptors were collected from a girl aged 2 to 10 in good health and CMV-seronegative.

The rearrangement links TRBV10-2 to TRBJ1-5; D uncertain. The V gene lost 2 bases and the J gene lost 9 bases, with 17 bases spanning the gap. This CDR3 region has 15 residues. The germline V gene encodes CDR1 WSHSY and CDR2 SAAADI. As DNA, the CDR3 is TGCGCCAGCAGTGAGGCCTCAAATTCGTTTAGGCCCCAGCATTTT. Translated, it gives CASSEASNSFRPQHF.

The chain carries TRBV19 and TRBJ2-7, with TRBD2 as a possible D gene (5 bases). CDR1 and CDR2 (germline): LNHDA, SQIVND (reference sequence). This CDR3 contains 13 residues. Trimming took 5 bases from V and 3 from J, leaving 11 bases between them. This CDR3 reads CASSFGEYYEQYF. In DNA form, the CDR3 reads TGTGCCAGTAGTTTCGGGGAGTACTACGAGCAGTACTTC.

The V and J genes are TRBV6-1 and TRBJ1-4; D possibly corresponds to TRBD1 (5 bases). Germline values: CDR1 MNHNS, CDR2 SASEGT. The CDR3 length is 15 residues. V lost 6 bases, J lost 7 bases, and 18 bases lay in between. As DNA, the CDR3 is TGTGCCAGCAGGAGCGGGGCCGGAATCGGTGAAAAACTGTTTTTT. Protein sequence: CASRSGAGIGEKLFF.

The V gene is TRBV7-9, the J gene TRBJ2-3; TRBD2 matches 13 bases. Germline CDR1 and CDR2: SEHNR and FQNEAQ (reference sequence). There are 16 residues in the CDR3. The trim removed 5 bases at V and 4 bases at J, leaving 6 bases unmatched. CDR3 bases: TGTGCCAGCAGCCGGACTAGCGGGAGATTCGCAGATACGCAGTATTTT. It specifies CASSRTSGRFADTQYF.

The CDR3 protein is CATTPNRQPHADTQYF. Written as DNA, the CDR3 is TGTGCCACCACCCCCAACAGACAGCCACACGCGGATACGCAGTATTTT. J is TRBJ2-3 and V is TRBV15, with TRBD1 as a possible D gene (5 bases). The CDR3 length is 16 residues. The germline V and J ends were trimmed by 7 bases and 6 bases, with 23 bases remaining between them. Germline-derived CDR1 and CDR2 are LNHNV and YYDKDF (reference sequence).

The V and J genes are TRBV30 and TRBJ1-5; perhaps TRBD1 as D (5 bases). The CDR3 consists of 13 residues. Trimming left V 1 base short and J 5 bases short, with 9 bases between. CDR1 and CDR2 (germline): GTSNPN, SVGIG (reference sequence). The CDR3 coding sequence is TGTGCCTGGAGTGGACAGATTGATCAGCCCCAGCATTTT. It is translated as CAWSGQIDQPQHF.

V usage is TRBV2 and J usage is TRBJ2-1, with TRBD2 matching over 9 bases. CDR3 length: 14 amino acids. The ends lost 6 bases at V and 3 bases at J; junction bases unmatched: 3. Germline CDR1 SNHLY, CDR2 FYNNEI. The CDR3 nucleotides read TGTGCCAGCAGACTAGCGGGCGACTACAATGAGCAGTTCTTC. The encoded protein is CASRLAGDYNEQFF.

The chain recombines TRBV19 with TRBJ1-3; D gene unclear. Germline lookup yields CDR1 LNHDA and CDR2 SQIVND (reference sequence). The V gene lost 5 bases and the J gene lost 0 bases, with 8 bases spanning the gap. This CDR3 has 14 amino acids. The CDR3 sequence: CASSVTLSGNTIYF. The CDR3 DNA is TGTGCCAGTAGTGTGACACTCTCTGGAAACACCATATATTTT.

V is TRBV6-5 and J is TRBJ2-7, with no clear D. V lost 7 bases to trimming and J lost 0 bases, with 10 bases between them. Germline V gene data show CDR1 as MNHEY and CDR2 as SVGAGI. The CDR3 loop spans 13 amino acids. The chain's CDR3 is CASTASSSYEQYF. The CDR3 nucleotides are TGTGCCAGCACCGCCTCGAGCTCCTACGAGCAGTACTTC.

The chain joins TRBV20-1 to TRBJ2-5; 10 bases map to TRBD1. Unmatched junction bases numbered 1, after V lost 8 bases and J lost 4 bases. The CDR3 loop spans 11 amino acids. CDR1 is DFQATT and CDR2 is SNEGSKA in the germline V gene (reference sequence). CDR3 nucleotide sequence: TGCAGTAGACAGGGGGCAGAGACCCAGTACTTC. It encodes CSRQGAETQYF.

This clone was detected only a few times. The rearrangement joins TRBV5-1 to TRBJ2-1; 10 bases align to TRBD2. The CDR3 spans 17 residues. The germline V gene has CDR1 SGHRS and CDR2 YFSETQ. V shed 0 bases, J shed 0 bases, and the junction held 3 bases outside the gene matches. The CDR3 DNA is TGCGCCAGCAGCTTGGGGTTAGCGGGGGGCTCCTACAATGAGCAGTTCTTC. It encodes CASSLGLAGGSYNEQFF.

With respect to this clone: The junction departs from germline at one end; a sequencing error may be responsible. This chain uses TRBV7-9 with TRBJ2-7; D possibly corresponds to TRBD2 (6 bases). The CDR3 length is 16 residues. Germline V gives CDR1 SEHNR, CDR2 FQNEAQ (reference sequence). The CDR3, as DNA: TGTTCCAGCAGCTCGCATCGGGAGAGGCGTCCCTACGAGCAGTACTTC. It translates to CSSSSHRERRPYEQYF.

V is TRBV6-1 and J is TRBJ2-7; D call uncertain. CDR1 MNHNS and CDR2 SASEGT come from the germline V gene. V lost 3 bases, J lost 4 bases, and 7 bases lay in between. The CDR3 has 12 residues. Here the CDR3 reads CASSEVRYEQYF. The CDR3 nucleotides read TGTGCCAGCAGTGAGGTGCGATACGAGCAGTACTTC.

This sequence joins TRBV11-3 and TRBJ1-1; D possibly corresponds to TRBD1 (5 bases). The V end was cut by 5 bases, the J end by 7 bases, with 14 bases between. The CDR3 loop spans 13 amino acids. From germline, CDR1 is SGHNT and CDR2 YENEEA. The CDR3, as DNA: TGTGCCAGCAGCAGGGACGGAGGGAATGAAGCTTTCTTT. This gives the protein CASSRDGGNEAFF.

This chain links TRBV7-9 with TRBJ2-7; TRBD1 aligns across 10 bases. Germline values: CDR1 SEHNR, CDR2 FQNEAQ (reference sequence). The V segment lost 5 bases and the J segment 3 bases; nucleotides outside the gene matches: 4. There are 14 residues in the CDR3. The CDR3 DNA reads TGTGCCAGCAGCCAAGGGACAGGGGTCTACGAGCAGTACTTC. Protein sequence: CASSQGTGVYEQYF.

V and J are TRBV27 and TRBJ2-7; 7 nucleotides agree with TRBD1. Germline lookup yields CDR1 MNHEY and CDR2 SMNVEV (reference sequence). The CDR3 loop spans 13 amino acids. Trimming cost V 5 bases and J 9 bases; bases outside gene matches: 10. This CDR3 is CASSGHRGAGQYF. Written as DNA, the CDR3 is TGTGCCAGCAGTGGACACAGGGGAGCTGGGCAGTACTTC.

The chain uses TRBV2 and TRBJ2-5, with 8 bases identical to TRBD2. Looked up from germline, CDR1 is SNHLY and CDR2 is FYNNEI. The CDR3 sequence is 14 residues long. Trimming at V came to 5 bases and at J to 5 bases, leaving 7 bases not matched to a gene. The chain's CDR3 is CASSFSGGGETQYF. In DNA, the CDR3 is TGTGCCAGCAGTTTCAGCGGGGGCGGGGAGACCCAGTACTTC.

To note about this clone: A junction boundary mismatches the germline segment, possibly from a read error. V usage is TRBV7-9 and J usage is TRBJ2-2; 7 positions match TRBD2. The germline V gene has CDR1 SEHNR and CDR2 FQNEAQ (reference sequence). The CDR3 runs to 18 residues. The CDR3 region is CSSSFPESGAGFTGELFF. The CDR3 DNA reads TGTTCCAGCAGCTTCCCCGAGAGCGGAGCGGGATTTACCGGGGAGCTGTTTTTT.

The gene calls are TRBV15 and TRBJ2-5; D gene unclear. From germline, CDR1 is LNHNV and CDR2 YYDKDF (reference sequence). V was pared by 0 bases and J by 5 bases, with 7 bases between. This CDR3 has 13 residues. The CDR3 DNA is TGTGCCACCAGCAGAGATCTAGTGGAGACCCAGTACTTC. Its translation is CATSRDLVETQYF.

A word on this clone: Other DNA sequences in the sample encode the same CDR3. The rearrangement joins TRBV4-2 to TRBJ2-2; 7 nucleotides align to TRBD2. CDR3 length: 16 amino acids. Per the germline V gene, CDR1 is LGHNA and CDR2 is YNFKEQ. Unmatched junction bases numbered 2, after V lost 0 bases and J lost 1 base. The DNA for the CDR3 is TGTGCCAGCAGCCAAGAGCCTAGCGGGAACACCGGGGAGCTGTTTTTT. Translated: CASSQEPSGNTGELFF.

CDR3 nucleotides: TGTGCCAGCAGCTTAACCGGGACAGGGTCCGGAAACACCATATATTTT. Amino acid sequence: CASSLTGTGSGNTIYF. V is TRBV7-9 and J is TRBJ1-3, with 9 bases aligning to TRBD1. The CDR3 is 16 residues long. Germline V gene lookup returns CDR1 SEHNR and CDR2 FQNEAQ (reference sequence). Trimming at V came to 2 bases and at J to 4 bases, leaving 6 bases not matched to a gene.

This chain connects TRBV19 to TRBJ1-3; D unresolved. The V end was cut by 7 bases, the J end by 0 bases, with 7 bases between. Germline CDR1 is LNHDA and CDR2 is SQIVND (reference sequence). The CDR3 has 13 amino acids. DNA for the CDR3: TGTGCCAGTAAATCCAGCTCTGGAAACACCATATATTTT. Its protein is CASKSSSGNTIYF.

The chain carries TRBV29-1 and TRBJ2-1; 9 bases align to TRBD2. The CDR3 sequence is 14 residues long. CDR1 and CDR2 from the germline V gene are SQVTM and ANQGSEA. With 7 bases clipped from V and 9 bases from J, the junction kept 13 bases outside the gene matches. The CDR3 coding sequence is TGCAGCGGGGATTCGGGACTAGCCTTGTCTGAGCAGTTCTTC. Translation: CSGDSGLALSEQFF.

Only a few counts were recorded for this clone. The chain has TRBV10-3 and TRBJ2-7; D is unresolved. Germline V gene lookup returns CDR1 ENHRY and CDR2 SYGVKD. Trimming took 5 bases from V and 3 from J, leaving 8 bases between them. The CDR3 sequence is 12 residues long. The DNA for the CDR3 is TGTGCCATCAGTCATTCGGGCTACGAGCAGTACTTC. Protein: CAISHSGYEQYF.

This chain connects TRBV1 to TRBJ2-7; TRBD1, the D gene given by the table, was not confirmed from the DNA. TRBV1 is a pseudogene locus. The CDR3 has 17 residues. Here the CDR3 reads CTSSQRARQGTRDEQYF. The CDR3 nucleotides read TGCACCAGCAGCCAACGAGCTAGACAGGGGACGAGGGACGAGCAGTACTTC.

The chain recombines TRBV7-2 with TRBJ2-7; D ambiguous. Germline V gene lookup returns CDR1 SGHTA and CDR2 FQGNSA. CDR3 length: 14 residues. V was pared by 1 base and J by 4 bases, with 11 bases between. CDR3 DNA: TGTGCCAGCAGCTTAGACTTAGTTGCTTACGAGCAGTACTTC. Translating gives CASSLDLVAYEQYF.

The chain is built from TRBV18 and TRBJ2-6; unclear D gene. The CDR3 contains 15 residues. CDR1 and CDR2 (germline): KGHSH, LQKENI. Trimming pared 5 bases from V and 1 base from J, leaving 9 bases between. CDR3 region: CASSSDISGANVLTF. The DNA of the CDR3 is TGTGCCAGCTCATCAGACATTTCTGGGGCCAACGTCCTGACTTTC.

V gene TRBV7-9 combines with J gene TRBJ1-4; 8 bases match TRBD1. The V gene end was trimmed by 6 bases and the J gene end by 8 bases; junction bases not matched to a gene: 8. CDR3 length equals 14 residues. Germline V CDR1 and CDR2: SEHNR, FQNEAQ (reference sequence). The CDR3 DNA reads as TGTGCCAGCAGGGGGGACAGGAGAGAAGAAAAACTGTTTTTT. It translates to CASRGDRREEKLFF.